The T cell receptor (beta chain) described here comes from a study of Ad26.COV2.S vaccination and SARS-CoV-2 variants. Study-wide context: Once or twice, 56 days apart, Ad26.COV2.S was delivered intramuscularly.

Indicated treatment: approximately 18 received Ad26.COV2.S at low or high dose, single or two shots; about 5 received placebo; per-sample allocation not given. Sampling occurred on day 63 after the first vaccine or placebo injection. Libraries were prepared by immunoSEQ multiplex PCR; TCRdb keeps only in-frame clonotypes and omits some of them. The sample holds 400,000 to 500,000 clones, approximately 88% seen once. The CDR3 is 15 residues long. Germline V gene lookup returns CDR1 SNHLY and CDR2 FYNNEI. V trimming: 5 bases; J trimming: 2 bases; junction bases outside the gene matches: 3. The origin of this receptor is a person between 18 and 59 years old who received the Ad26.COV2.S COVID-19 vaccine or a placebo. The material was peripheral blood, obtained in a trial of Ad26.COV2.S vaccine versus placebo. This rearrangement joins TRBV2 to TRBJ2-6, with 7 bases fitting TRBD1. Here the CDR3 reads CASSWDSTGANVLTF. CDR3 coding DNA: TGTGCCAGCAGTTGGGACAGCACTGGGGCCAACGTCCTGACTTTC.